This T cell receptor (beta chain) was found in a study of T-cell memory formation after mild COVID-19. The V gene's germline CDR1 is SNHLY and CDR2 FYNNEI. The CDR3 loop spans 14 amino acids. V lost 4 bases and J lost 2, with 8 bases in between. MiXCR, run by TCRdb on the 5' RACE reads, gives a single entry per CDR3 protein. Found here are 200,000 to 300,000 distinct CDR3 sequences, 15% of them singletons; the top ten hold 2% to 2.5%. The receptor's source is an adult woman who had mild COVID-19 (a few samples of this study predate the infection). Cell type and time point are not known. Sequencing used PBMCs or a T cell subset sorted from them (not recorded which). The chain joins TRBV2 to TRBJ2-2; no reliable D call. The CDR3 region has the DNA TGTGCCAGCAGTGTGGGTAGCAACACCGGGGAGCTGTTTTTT. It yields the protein CASSVGSNTGELFF.